This T cell receptor (beta chain) was retrieved from a study of immune heterogeneity within non-small cell lung tumors. About the research overall: Of all tumors, several turned out to be squamous cell carcinomas, more than eight were non-squamous carcinomas and 1 was not otherwise specified.

In a multiplex PCR, 32 V and 13 J primers amplified TCR beta CDR3. TCRdb re-analysed the multiplex PCR reads in MiXCR, keeping a single row per CDR3 protein. The sample contains roughly 13,000 distinct CDR3 sequences, about 25% of which appear only once. Template material comprised bulk tumor genomic DNA at roughly 650 ng per sample. Biopsies that were spaced far apart were taken, several per primary tumor, during surgery. Samples came from untreated patients having curative surgery for newly diagnosed non-small cell lung cancer. Notes on this clonotype: What it recognizes is unknown. Germline is not matched at one junction end, which may reflect a read error.

In germline, CDR1 is SGHTA, CDR2 FQGTGA. The CDR3 is 13 amino acids. Study-wide results and limits: The high-frequency T-cell receptor beta clonotypes mostly did not match up between individual patients. Recurrence of identical dominant CDR3 beta clonotypes was observed across tumor sites within a patient, alongside site-unique high-frequency clones.

The source of this sequence is a man aged 50 or older with non-small cell lung cancer. The chain combines TRBV7-3 with TRBJ1-1; TRBD1 might be the D (6 bases). Source material: lung tumor tissue. The CDR3 DNA sequence: TGTGCCAAAAGTGAGGACAGTCACACAGAAGCTTTCTTT. Protein: CAKSEDSHTEAFF.